These 24 T cell receptor beta chains share one sample of origin, sequenced in a study of HIV-infected patients and healthy controls. cDNA was made from about 480 ng RNA using alpha and beta constant primers. Alpha and beta chain libraries were made separately by chain-specific third strand synthesis with multiplexing indices. TCRdb re-analysed the 5' RACE reads in MiXCR, keeping a single row per CDR3 protein. This sample has 9,000 to 13,000 distinct CDR3 sequences, with about 5.2% found just once. All unsorted peripheral T cells were captured because whole blood was used without fractionation. The specimen comprised blood, sampled before antiretroviral therapy. The receptors here all came from an adult with HIV infection.

This clonotype was counted many times. The rearrangement links TRBV5-5 to TRBJ2-1, with 8 bases that match TRBD2. With V trimmed by 2 bases and J by 10 bases, 11 bases remained unmatched. CDR1 is SGHKS, CDR2 YYEKEE, per germline (reference sequence). The CDR3 totals 15 residues. In DNA, the CDR3 is TGTGCCAGCAGCTTCACCGGGAGGGCCTCTGAGGAGCAGTTCTTC. Translating it yields CASSFTGRASEEQFF. Full variable domain (remainder filled in from reference TRBV5-5 and TRBJ2-1): DAGVTQSPTHLIKTRGQQVTLRCSPISGHKSVSWYQQVLGQGPQFIFQYYEKEERGRGNFPDRFSARQFPNYSSELNVNALLLGDSALYLCASSFTGRASEEQFFGPGTRLTVL.

Ten or more counts support this clonotype. The chain employs TRBV20-1 and TRBJ2-3; D is possibly TRBD2 (6 bases). Per the germline V gene, CDR1 is DFQATT and CDR2 is SNEGSKA (reference sequence). This CDR3 has 14 amino acids. Trimming took 3 bases from V and 1 from J, leaving 11 bases between them. The CDR3 here is CSASDQRGTDTQYF. CDR3 DNA: TGCAGTGCTAGTGACCAGCGGGGCACAGATACGCAGTATTTT.

This clonotype was seen many times. The V call is TRBV28, the J call TRBJ2-1; 14 nucleotides line up with TRBD2. There are 21 residues in the CDR3. Germline V CDR1 and CDR2: MDHEN, SYDVKM. Germline trimming cut 6 bases from V and 0 bases from J; bases unmatched to any gene: 16. In DNA form, the CDR3 reads TGTGCCAGCAGCCCCGGGACTAGCGGGGGCTCGGATGGGAGCTCCTACAATGAGCAGTTCTTC. This sequence encodes CASSPGTSGGSDGSSYNEQFF. The full variable domain, its missing parts supplied by reference TRBV28 and TRBJ2-1, is DVKVTQSSRYLVKRTGEKVFLECVQDMDHENMFWYRQDPGLGLRLIYFSYDVKMKEKGDIPEGYSVSREKKERFSLILESASTNQTSMYLCASSPGTSGGSDGSSYNEQFFGPGTRLTVL.

This clonotype is classed as medium-sized. V usage is TRBV28 and J usage is TRBJ2-3, with D unresolved. The CDR3 sequence is 11 residues long. V lost 5 bases and J lost 2, with 2 bases in between. Germline CDR1 and CDR2: MDHEN and SYDVKM. This CDR3 is CASSATDTQYF. For the CDR3, the DNA is TGTGCCAGCAGTGCCACAGATACGCAGTATTTT.

This clonotype has a count of ten or more. The CDR3 DNA follows: TGTGCCAGCAGCCTTACAGGGAACTACGAGCAGTACTTC. This sequence encodes CASSLTGNYEQYF. J is TRBJ2-7 and V is TRBV2; D possibly corresponds to TRBD1 (6 bases). V lost 6 bases, J lost 3 bases, and 12 bases lay in between. Germline values: CDR1 SNHLY, CDR2 FYNNEI. CDR3 length: 13 residues.

The table lists this clonotype with many counts. The rearrangement joins TRBV20-1 to TRBJ2-1; 13 bases map to TRBD2. This CDR3 region has 18 residues. Germline values: CDR1 DFQATT, CDR2 SNEGSKA (reference sequence). The V segment lost 0 bases and the J segment 2 bases; nucleotides outside the gene matches: 7. This CDR3 reads CSARDTQLAGGPYNEQFF. CDR3 coding DNA: TGCAGTGCTAGAGATACCCAACTAGCGGGGGGGCCCTACAATGAGCAGTTCTTC.

This clonotype came up many times. The chain combines TRBV20-1 with TRBJ2-1; D gene uncertain. CDR1 DFQATT and CDR2 SNEGSKA come from the germline V gene (reference sequence). V was clipped by 6 bases and J by 4 bases, with 13 bases between them. This CDR3 spans 13 amino acids. The CDR3, as DNA: TGCAGTGCGATTAAATTGGGGTACAATGAGCAGTTCTTC. It is translated as CSAIKLGYNEQFF.

This clonotype was detected many times. The chain couples TRBV10-3 to TRBJ2-1; 7 bases map to TRBD2. CDR3 length: 14 amino acids. The junction had 12 bases not matched to a gene; V was cut back by 10 bases and J by 6 bases. Germline lookup yields CDR1 ENHRY and CDR2 SYGVKD. The CDR3 DNA follows: TGTGCCAGTCAAGAGCACGGGGGGTTCAATGAGCAGTTCTTC. This encodes CASQEHGGFNEQFF.

This clonotype has a count of ten or more. J is TRBJ2-1 and V is TRBV7-9, with TRBD2 as a possible D gene (5 bases). CDR1 SEHNR and CDR2 FQNEAQ come from the germline V gene (reference sequence). V shed 4 bases and J shed 2 bases, with 9 bases lying between them. The CDR3 runs 14 residues. CDR3 sequence reads: CASSSPGTYNEQFF. DNA of the CDR3: TGTGCCAGCAGCTCGCCCGGGACCTACAATGAGCAGTTCTTC.

This clonotype has at least ten counts. This chain uses TRBV6-2 or TRBV6-3 with TRBJ2-1; 7 positions match TRBD2. The ends lost 5 bases at V and 5 bases at J; junction bases unmatched: 3. The length of the CDR3 is 13 residues. CDR1 is MNHEY, CDR2 SVGEGT, per germline. The CDR3 nucleotides are TGTGCCAGCAGTCCGGGGACTAACAATGAGCAGTTCTTC. It encodes CASSPGTNNEQFF.

This clonotype was detected many times. The genes are TRBV20-1 and TRBJ1-4; TRBD1 might be the D (5 bases). The CDR3 is made up of 14 amino acids. Trimming removed 4 bases at V and 4 bases at J, with 13 bases between. Germline V gives CDR1 DFQATT, CDR2 SNEGSKA (reference sequence). The CDR3 coding sequence is TGCAGTGCTACCACAGGATATAATAATGAAAAACTGTTTTTT. Protein product: CSATTGYNNEKLFF.

V usage is TRBV10-3 and J usage is TRBJ2-7; D not certain. V was pared by 2 bases and J by 1 base, with 9 bases between. The CDR3 covers 14 residues. Germline V gene sequence: CDR1 ENHRY, CDR2 SYGVKD. In DNA, the CDR3 is TGTGCCATCAGTGAGGCTGGCAGATCCTACGAGCAGTACTTC. This codes for CAISEAGRSYEQYF.

Judged by abundance, this clonotype is medium-sized. The chain joins TRBV5-8 to TRBJ2-3; D is unclear. This CDR3 is 13 amino acids long. Trimming cost V 1 base and J 2 bases, with 5 bases left between them. Germline V gene lookup returns CDR1 SGHTS and CDR2 YDEGEE. CDR3 nucleotide sequence: TGTGCCAGCAGCTTGCTAGTCACAGATACGCAGTATTTT. Amino acid sequence: CASSLLVTDTQYF.

This clonotype was seen repeatedly, ten times or more. The chain links TRBV5-6 to TRBJ2-7; 9 bases map to TRBD1. The germline V gene encodes CDR1 SGHDT and CDR2 YYEEEE. The CDR3 contains 14 residues. V gave up 2 bases and J gave up 6 bases; unmatched junction bases: 6. The CDR3 spells CASSFGTGKVEQYF. The CDR3 DNA reads as TGTGCCAGCAGCTTTGGGACAGGGAAGGTCGAGCAGTACTTC.

This clonotype was recorded many times. V is TRBV20-1 and J is TRBJ2-1; 12 bases agree with TRBD2. V lost 1 base, J lost 5 bases, and 0 bases stayed unmatched. The CDR3 spans 14 residues. From germline, CDR1 is DFQATT and CDR2 SNEGSKA (reference sequence). The CDR3 protein is CSARGTSGDNEQFF. The CDR3 DNA follows: TGCAGTGCTAGAGGGACTAGCGGGGACAATGAGCAGTTCTTC.

Ten or more counts support this clonotype. The genes are TRBV6-6 and TRBJ2-1, with D unclear. V was clipped by 4 bases and J by 4 bases, with 14 bases between them. Per the germline V gene, CDR1 is MNHNY and CDR2 is SVGAGI (reference sequence). The length of the CDR3 is 15 residues. The CDR3 DNA reads as TGTGCCAGCAGTTCCCAGAGTGGAGATTACAATGAGCAGTTCTTC. It specifies CASSSQSGDYNEQFF.

In this sample, this clonotype turned up a few times. The gene calls are TRBV28 and TRBJ2-7, with 7 bases identical to TRBD1. J lost 4 bases, V lost 6 bases, and 3 bases had no gene match. This CDR3 has 12 amino acids. The V gene's germline CDR1 is MDHEN and CDR2 SYDVKM. CDR3 nucleotide sequence: TGTGCCAGCAGCGGGACAGCGTACGAGCAGTACTTC. Encoded protein: CASSGTAYEQYF.

Sample share makes this clonotype medium-sized (0.01 to 0.1%). V usage is TRBV29-1 and J usage is TRBJ1-5, with D hard to call. The germline gives CDR1 SQVTM, CDR2 ANQGSEA. Trimming stripped 6 bases from V and 4 bases from J, with 13 bases between. The CDR3 spans 13 residues. The CDR3, as DNA: TGCAGCGTGAGAGATTGGGGAAATCAGCCCCAGCATTTT. It translates to CSVRDWGNQPQHF.

There are many counts of this clonotype. The rearrangement joins TRBV4-2 to TRBJ1-1, with D hard to call. The V gene's germline CDR1 is LGHNA and CDR2 YNFKEQ. The CDR3 consists of 15 residues. Trimming took 4 bases from V and 7 from J, leaving 19 bases between them. This CDR3 reads CASSLQGSGLSEAFF. Here the CDR3 DNA reads TGTGCCAGCAGCCTCCAAGGATCGGGGTTGAGTGAAGCTTTCTTT.

This clonotype was seen at least ten times. This chain links TRBV20-1 with TRBJ2-5; tentative D call: TRBD2 (5 bases). The V and J ends lost 0 bases and 5 bases respectively, with 16 bases between them. This CDR3 spans 15 amino acids. Germline CDR1 and CDR2: DFQATT and SNEGSKA (reference sequence). For the CDR3, the DNA is TGCAGTGCTAGAGATGCCCGGACTCTGGGGGAGACCCAGTACTTC. Protein sequence: CSARDARTLGETQYF.

This clonotype showed up many times. The chain links TRBV2 to TRBJ2-3; D unresolved. Trimming stripped 2 bases from V and 5 bases from J, with 14 bases between. This CDR3 has 15 amino acids. The germline gives CDR1 SNHLY, CDR2 FYNNEI. CDR3 sequence reads: CASSELYGSQDTQYF. CDR3 in DNA: TGTGCCAGCAGTGAACTCTACGGTAGCCAAGATACGCAGTATTTT.

This clonotype appeared many times. V is TRBV19 and J is TRBJ2-2, with 8 bases lining up with TRBD1. CDR3 size: 17 residues. V lost 7 bases to trimming and J lost 1 base; unmatched junction nucleotides: 11. CDR1 and CDR2 (germline): LNHDA, SQIVND (reference sequence). CDR3 bases: TGTGCCAGTACACCCTTAGGGACAGGTGTGAACACCGGGGAGCTGTTTTTT. The encoded protein is CASTPLGTGVNTGELFF.

This rearrangement joins TRBV6-6 to TRBJ2-3; D is uncertain. CDR3 length: 12 residues. Germline V gene sequence: CDR1 MNHNY, CDR2 SVGAGI (reference sequence). V was pared by 8 bases and J by 2 bases, with 8 bases between. The CDR3 loop is CASLGFTDTQYF. The CDR3 coding sequence is TGTGCCAGCTTGGGCTTCACAGATACGCAGTATTTT.

This clonotype was seen a few times. J is TRBJ1-4 and V is TRBV18, with TRBD1 as a possible D gene (6 bases). The V and J ends lost 3 bases and 8 bases respectively, with 25 bases between them. The CDR3 length is 18 residues. Germline CDR1 reads KGHSH; CDR2 reads LQKENI. CDR3 loop: CASSPTLSTGSGDEKLFF. Written as DNA, the CDR3 is TGTGCCAGCTCACCCACCCTATCAACAGGGTCCGGTGACGAAAAACTGTTTTTT.